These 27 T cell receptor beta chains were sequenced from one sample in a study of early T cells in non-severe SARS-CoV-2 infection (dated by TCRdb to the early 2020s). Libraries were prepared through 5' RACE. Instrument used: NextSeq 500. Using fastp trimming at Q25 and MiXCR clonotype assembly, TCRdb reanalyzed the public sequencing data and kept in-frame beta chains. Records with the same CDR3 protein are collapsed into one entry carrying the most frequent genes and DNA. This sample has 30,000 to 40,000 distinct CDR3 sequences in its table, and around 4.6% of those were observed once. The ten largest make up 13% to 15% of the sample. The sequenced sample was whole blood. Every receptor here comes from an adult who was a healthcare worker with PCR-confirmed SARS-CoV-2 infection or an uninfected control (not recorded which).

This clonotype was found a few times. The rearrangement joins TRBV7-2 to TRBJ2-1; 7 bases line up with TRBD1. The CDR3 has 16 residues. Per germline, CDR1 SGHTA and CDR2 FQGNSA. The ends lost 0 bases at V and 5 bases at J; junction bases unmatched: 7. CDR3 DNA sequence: TGTGCCAGCAGCTTAGCCGGGACAGTCTACAACAATGAGCAGTTCTTC. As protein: CASSLAGTVYNNEQFF.

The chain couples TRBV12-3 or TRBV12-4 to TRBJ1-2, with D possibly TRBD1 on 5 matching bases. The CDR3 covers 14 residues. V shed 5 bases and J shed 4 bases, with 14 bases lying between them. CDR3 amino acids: CASSNPRVGYGYTF. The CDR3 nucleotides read TGTGCCAGCAGTAACCCCAGGGTCGGCTATGGCTACACCTTC.

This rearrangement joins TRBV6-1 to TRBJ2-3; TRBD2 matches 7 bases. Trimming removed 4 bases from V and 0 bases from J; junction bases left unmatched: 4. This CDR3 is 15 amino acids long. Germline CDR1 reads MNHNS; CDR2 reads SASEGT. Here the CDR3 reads CASSGRGVSTDTQYF. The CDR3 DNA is TGTGCCAGCAGTGGCCGGGGGGTAAGCACAGATACGCAGTATTTT.

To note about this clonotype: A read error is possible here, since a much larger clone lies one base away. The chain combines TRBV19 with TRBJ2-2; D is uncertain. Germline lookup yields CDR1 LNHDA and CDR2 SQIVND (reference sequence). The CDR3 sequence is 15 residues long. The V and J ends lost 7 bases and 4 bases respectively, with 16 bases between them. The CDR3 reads CASIREHRSTGELFF. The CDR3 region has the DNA TGTGCCAGTATTCGAGAACATCGGAGCACCGGGGAGCTGTTTTTT. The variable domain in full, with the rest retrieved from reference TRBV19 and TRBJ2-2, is DGGITQSPKYLFRKEGQNVTLSCEQNLNHDAMYWYRQDPGQGLRLIYYSQIVNDFQKGDIAEGYSVSREKKESFPLTVTSAQKNPTAFYLCASIREHRSTGELFFGEGSRLTVL.

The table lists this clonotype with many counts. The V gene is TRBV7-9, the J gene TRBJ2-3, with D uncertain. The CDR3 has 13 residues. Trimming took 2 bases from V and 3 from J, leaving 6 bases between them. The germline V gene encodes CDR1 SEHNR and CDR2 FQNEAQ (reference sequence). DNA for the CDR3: TGTGCCAGCAGCTTACCAGCGACAGATACGCAGTATTTT. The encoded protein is CASSLPATDTQYF. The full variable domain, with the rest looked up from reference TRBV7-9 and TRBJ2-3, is DTGVSQNPRHKITKRGQNVTFRCDPISEHNRLYWYRQTLGQGPEFLTYFQNEAQLEKSRLLSDRFSAERPKGSFSTLEIQRTEQGDSAMYLCASSLPATDTQYFGPGTRLTVL.

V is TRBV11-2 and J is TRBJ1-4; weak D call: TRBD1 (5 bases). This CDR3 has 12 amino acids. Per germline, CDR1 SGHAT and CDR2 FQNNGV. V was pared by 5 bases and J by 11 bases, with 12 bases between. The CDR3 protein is CASSPRGEKLFF. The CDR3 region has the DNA TGTGCCAGCAGCCCCCGGGGCGAGAAACTGTTTTTT. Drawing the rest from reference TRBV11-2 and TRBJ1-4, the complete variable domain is EAGVAQSPRYKIIEKRQSVAFWCNPISGHATLYWYQQILGQGPKLLIQFQNNGVVDDSQLPKDRFSAERLKGVDSTLKIQPAKLEDSAVYLCASSPRGEKLFFGSGTQLSVL.

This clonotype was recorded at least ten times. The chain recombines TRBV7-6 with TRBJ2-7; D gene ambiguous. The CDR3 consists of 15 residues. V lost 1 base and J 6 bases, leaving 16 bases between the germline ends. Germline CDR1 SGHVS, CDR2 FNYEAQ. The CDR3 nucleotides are TGTGCCAGCAGCTTAGGGTTAAATCGCTACGGCGAGCAGTACTTC. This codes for CASSLGLNRYGEQYF. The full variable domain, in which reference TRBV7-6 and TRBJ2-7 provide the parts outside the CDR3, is GAGVSQSPRYKVTKRGQDVALRCDPISGHVSLYWYRQALGQGPEFLTYFNYEAQQDKSGLPNDRFSAERPEGSISTLTIQRTEQRDSAMYRCASSLGLNRYGEQYFGPGTRLTVT.

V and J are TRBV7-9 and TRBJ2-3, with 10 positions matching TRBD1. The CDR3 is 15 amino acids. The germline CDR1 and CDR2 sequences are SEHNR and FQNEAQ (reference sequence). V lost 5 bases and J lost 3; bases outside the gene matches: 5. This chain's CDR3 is CASSTGQGETDTQYF. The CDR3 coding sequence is TGTGCCAGCAGCACCGGACAGGGGGAAACAGATACGCAGTATTTT.

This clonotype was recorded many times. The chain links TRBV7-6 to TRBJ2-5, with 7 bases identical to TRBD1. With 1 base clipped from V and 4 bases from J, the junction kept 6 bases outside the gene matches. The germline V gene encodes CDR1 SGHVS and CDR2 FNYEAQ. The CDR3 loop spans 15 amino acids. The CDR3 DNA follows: TGTGCCAGCAGCTTAGGACAGGGATGGGTAGAGACCCAGTACTTC. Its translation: CASSLGQGWVETQYF.

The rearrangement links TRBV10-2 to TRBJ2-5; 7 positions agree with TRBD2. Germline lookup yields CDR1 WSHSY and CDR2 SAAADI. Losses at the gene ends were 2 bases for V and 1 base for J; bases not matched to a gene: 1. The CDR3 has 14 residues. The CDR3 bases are TGCGCCAGCAGTGAGGGACTAGGCCAAGAGACCCAGTACTTC. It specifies CASSEGLGQETQYF.

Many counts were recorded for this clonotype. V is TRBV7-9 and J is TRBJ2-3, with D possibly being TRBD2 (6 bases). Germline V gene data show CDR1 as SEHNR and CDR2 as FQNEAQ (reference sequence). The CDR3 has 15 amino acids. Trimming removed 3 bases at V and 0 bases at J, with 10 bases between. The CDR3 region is CASSLGGRSTDTQYF. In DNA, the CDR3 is TGTGCCAGCAGCTTGGGAGGACGGAGCACAGATACGCAGTATTTT.

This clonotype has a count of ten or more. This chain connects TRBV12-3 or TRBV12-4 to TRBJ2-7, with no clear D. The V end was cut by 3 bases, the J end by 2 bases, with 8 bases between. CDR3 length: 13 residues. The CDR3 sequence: CASSFTGAYEQYF. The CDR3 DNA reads TGTGCCAGCAGTTTTACCGGAGCCTACGAGCAGTACTTC.

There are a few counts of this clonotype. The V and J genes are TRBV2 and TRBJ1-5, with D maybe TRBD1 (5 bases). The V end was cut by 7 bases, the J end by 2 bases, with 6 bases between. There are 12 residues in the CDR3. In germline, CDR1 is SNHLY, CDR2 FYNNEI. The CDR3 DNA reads TGTGCCAGCATGGGGGGCAATCAGCCCCAGCATTTT. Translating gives CASMGGNQPQHF.

CDR3 sequence reads: CASSLTRRDSRYSYEQYF. For the CDR3, the DNA is TGTGCCAGTAGTCTAACTCGAAGGGACAGCCGATACTCCTACGAGCAGTACTTC. The rearrangement uses TRBV19 and TRBJ2-7; 7 bases match TRBD1. Trimming at V came to 5 bases and at J to 0 bases, leaving 16 bases not matched to a gene. Germline V gives CDR1 LNHDA, CDR2 SQIVND (reference sequence). This CDR3 spans 18 amino acids.

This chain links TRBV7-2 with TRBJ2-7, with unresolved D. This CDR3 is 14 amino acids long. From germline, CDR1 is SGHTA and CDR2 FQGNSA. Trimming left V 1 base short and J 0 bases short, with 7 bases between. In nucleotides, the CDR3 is TGTGCCAGCAGCTTAGGACTGAGCTCCTACGAGCAGTACTTC. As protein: CASSLGLSSYEQYF.

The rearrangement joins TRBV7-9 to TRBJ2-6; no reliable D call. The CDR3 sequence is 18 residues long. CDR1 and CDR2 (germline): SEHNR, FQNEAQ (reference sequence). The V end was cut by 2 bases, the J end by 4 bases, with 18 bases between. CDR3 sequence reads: CASSLLALEASGANVLTF. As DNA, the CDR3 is TGTGCCAGCAGCTTATTAGCCTTAGAGGCTTCAGGGGCCAACGTCCTGACTTTC.

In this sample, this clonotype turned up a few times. CDR3 region: CARGAGNTIYF. CDR3 coding DNA: TGTGCCAGGGGGGCTGGAAACACCATATATTTT. V is TRBV11-2 and J is TRBJ1-3; a weak D match, TRBD1 (5 bases). Per germline, CDR1 SGHAT and CDR2 FQNNGV. CDR3 length equals 11 residues. The ends were cut back, 9 bases at V and 2 bases at J, with 5 bases in the middle.

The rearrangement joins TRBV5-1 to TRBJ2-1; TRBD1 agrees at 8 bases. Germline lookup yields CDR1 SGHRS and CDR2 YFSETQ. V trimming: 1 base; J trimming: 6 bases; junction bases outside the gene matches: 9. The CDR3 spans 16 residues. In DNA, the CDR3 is TGCGCCAGCAGCTTGTACTGGGACAGGCCCACCAATGAGCAGTTCTTC. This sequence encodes CASSLYWDRPTNEQFF.

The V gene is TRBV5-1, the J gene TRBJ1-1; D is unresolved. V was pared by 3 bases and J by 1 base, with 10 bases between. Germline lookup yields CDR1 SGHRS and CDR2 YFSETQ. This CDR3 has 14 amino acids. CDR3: CASSSRAPNTEAFF. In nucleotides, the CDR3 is TGCGCCAGCAGCTCCCGGGCCCCGAACACTGAAGCTTTCTTT. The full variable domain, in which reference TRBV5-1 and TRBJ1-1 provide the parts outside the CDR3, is KAGVTQTPRYLIKTRGQQVTLSCSPISGHRSVSWYQQTPGQGLQFLFEYFSETQRNKGNFPGRFSGRQFSNSRSEMNVSTLELGDSALYLCASSSRAPNTEAFFGQGTRLTVV.

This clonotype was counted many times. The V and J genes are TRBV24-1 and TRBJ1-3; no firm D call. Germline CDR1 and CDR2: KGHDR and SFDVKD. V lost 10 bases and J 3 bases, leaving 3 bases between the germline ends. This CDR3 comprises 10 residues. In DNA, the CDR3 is TGTGCCACTGGTGGAAACACCATATATTTT. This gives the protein CATGGNTIYF.

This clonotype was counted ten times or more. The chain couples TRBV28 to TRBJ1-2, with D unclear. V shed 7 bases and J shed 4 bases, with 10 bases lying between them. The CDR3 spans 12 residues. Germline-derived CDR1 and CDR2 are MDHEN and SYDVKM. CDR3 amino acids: CASNGDRYGYTF. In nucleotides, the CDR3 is TGTGCCAGCAACGGCGACCGCTATGGCTACACCTTC.

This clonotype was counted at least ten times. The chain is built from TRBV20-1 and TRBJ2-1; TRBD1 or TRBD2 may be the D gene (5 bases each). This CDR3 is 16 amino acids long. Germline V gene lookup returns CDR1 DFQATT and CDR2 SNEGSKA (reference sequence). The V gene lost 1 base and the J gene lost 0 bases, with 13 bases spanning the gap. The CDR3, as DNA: TGCAGTGCTAGAGCCCTGGCTGGGGGCTCCTACAATGAGCAGTTCTTC. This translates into CSARALAGGSYNEQFF.

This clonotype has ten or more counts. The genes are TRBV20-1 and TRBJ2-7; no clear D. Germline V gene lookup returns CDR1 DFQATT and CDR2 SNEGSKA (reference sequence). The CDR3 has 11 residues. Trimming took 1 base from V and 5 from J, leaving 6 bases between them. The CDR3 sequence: CSARVNNEQYF. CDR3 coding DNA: TGCAGTGCTAGAGTAAACAACGAGCAGTACTTC.

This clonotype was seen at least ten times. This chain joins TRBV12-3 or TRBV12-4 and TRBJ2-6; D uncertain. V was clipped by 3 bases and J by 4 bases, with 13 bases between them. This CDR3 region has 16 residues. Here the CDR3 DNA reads TGTGCCAGCAGTTTCCCGACCGAAGTCGGGGCCAACGTCCTGACTTTC. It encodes CASSFPTEVGANVLTF.

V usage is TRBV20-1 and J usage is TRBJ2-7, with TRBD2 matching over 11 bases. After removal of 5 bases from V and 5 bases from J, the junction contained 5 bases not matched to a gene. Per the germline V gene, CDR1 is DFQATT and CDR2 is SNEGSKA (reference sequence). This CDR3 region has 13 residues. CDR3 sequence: CSAGSGGVDEQYF. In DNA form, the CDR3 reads TGCAGTGCTGGTAGCGGGGGGGTCGACGAGCAGTACTTC.

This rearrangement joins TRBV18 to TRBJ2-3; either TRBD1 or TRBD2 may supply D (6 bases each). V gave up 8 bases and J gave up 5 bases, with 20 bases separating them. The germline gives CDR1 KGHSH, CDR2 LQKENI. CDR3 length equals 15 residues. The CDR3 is CASLPSGAVEDTQYF. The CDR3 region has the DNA TGTGCCAGCCTACCATCGGGGGCGGTTGAAGATACGCAGTATTTT.

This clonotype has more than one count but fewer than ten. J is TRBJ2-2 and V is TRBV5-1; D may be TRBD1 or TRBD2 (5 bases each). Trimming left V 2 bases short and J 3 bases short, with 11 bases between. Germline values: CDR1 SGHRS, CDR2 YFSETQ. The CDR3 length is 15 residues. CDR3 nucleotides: TGCGCCAGCAGCTTAAGTGGGGGTTACACCGGGGAGCTGTTTTTT. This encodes CASSLSGGYTGELFF. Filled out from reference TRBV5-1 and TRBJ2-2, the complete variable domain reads KAGVTQTPRYLIKTRGQQVTLSCSPISGHRSVSWYQQTPGQGLQFLFEYFSETQRNKGNFPGRFSGRQFSNSRSEMNVSTLELGDSALYLCASSLSGGYTGELFFGEGSRLTVL.